What follows is one T cell receptor (beta chain) and its context. Germline CDR1 SGHVS, CDR2 FNYEAQ. Trimming took off 4 bases at V and 6 bases at J, with 11 bases between the two ends. CDR3 size: 13 residues. Cohort 3 donors were reported recovered after two negative PCRs, clearance, or symptom resolution. Using immunoSEQ multiplex PCR, the repertoire was profiled, and TCRdb retains in-frame clones only, with some absent. The data contain some 340,000 clones, around 83% of them seen just once; the ten biggest clones take up 5.1%. This sample was included in a study of blood T cell repertoires in COVID-19.

The chain uses TRBV7-6 and TRBJ2-3; possible D gene TRBD1, 5 bases. The sequenced sample consisted of PBMCs or T cells enriched from blood (not recorded which). The source of this sequence is a woman aged 50 to 65 who had recovered from COVID-19. The CDR3 is CASSWARGDTQYF. The CDR3 DNA reads as TGTGCCAGCAGCTGGGCTAGGGGCGATACGCAGTATTTT.